This T cell receptor (beta chain) comes out of a study of blood T cells in healthy people across ages. In the study overall: Every two T cells gave about one barcoded beta molecule via template switching. Study observations and caveats: For the donors, CMV status was unknown and possibly confounded expanded clonotype changes.

Each of the donors had roughly 9.1 milliliters of peripheral blood drawn into EDTA-treated Vacutainer tubes. Total RNA was isolated from each sample in quantities of at least 6 micrograms. Primers used in a second PCR of about 7 to 11 cycles were a sample-barcoded 5' primer and a J-beta primer mix. TCRdb analysed the 5' RACE reads with MiXCR anew, one entry per CDR3 protein. The data contain 1,500,000 or so distinct CDR3 sequences, approximately 59% of them singletons. A word on this clonotype: The target antigen is unknown.

The origin of this receptor is a young man in good health. Sequencing used blood.

CDR3 DNA: TGTGCCAGCAGCCAATTCGGTGGGGGGAGCTACACCTTC. Amino acid sequence: CASSQFGGGSYTF. The V and J genes are TRBV16 and TRBJ1-2; weak D call: TRBD1 (5 bases). Germline values: CDR1 KGHSY, CDR2 FQNENV. Trimming shortened V by 1 base and J by 9 bases, and 12 bases separated the two germline ends. The CDR3 has 13 amino acids.